This T cell receptor (beta chain) was retrieved from a study of blood T cell repertoires in COVID-19. Whole-study context: Material from acute and convalescent COVID-19 was sourced from the United States, Italy and Spain. PBMCs, B-cell-depleted T cells, or T cells provided the cDNA or gDNA that made up the material.

Per the authors' pipeline: Counts of nucleated cells, estimated from reference gene primer amplification, were obtained. Method: immunoSEQ multiplex PCR; TCRdb's copy keeps in-frame clones and lacks some. D and trimming were read from the DNA, whereas the V and J calls and clone size are those reported in that table. Of about 86,000 clones in the sample, over 70% were seen once. Germline values: CDR1 SGHDN, CDR2 FVKESK. The CDR3 totals 17 residues. V lost 3 bases and J lost 4, with 19 bases in between. J is TRBJ2-1 and V is TRBV14; perhaps TRBD2 as D (6 bases). The receptor was isolated from a human donor in a cohort sampled during active COVID-19. The source material was peripheral blood. CDR3 loop: CASSQRFTSRIYNEQFF. Written as DNA, the CDR3 is TGTGCCAGCAGCCAGCGTTTCACTAGCAGGATTTACAATGAGCAGTTCTTC.